The T cell receptor beta chain under discussion was sequenced for a study of T cell responses to AZD1222 COVID-19 vaccine. The method was immunoSEQ multiplex PCR; TCRdb's version includes in-frame clones alone and lacks a portion of them. The sample has more than 65,000 clones; about 90% are singletons. As to this clone: Its antigen is still unknown.

V shed 8 bases and J shed 2 bases, with 10 bases lying between them. The CDR3 is 13 amino acids. Overall study results and limits: Baseline serology detected seropositivity in only a handful of AZD1222 recipients. When two AZD1222 doses had been given, Spike-specific TCR breadth and depth rose. Females made up more of the donors, who were largely white British, and clonal diversity may have come out too low.

Sample: peripheral blood, taken on day 0 of AZD1222 vaccination. V gene TRBV12-3 or TRBV12-4 combines with J gene TRBJ2-1; D unclear. This TCR came from an adult in good health. The CDR3 loop is CASGRTAYNEQFF. DNA of the CDR3: TGTGCCAGCGGGCGGACCGCCTACAATGAGCAGTTCTTC.